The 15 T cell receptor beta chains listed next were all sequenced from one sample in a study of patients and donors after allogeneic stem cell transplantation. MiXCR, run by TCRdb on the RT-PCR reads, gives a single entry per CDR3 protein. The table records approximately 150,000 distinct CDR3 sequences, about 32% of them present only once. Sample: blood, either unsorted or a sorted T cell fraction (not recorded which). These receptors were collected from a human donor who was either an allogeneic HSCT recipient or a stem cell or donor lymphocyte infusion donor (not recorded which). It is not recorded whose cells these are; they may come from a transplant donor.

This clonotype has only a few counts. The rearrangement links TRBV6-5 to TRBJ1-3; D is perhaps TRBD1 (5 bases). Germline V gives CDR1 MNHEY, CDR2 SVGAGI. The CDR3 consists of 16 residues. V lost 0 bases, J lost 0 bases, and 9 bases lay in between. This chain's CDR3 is CASSYSVQGSGNTIYF. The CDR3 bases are TGTGCCAGCAGTTACTCGGTGCAGGGCTCTGGAAACACCATATATTTT.

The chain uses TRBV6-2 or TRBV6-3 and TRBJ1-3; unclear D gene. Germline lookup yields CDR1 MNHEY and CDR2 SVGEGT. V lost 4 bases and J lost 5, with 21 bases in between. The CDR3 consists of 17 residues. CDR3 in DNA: TGTGCCAGCAGTTGGAGCCCAGGAAGATCGCGTCGAAACACCATATATTTT. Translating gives CASSWSPGRSRRNTIYF.

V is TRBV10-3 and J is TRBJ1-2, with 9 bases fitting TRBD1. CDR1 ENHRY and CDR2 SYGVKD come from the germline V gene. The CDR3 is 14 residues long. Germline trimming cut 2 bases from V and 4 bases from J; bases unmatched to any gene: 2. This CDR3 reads CAISETGGGYGYTF. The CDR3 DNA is TGTGCCATCAGTGAGACAGGGGGCGGCTATGGCTACACCTTC.

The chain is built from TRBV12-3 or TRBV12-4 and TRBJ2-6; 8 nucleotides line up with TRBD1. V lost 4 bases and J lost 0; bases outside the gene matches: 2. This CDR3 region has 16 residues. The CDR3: CASSWGQVSGANVLTF. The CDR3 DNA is TGTGCCAGCAGTTGGGGACAGGTCTCTGGGGCCAACGTCCTGACTTTC.

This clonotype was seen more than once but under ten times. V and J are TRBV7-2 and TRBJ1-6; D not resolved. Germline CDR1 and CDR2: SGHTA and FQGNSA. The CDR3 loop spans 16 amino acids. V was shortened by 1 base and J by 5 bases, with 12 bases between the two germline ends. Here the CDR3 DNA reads TGTGCCAGCAGCTTAGTCAACTACATCGATAATTCACCCCTCCACTTT. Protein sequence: CASSLVNYIDNSPLHF.

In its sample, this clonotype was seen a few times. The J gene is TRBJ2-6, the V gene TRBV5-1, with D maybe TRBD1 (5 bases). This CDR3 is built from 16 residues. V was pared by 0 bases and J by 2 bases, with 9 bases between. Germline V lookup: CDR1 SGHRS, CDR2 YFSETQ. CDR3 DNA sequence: TGCGCCAGCAGCTTGGAGGGGCTAGCTGGGGCCAACGTCCTGACTTTC. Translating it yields CASSLEGLAGANVLTF.

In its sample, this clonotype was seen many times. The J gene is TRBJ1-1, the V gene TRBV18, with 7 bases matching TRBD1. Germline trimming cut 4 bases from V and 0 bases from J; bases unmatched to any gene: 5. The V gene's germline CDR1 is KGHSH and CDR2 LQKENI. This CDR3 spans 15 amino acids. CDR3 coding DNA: TGTGCCAGCTCACTACGGGACAGTTTGAACACTGAAGCTTTCTTT. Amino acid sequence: CASSLRDSLNTEAFF. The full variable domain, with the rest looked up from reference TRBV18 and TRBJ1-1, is NAGVMQNPRHLVRRRGQEARLRCSPMKGHSHVYWYRQLPEEGLKFMVYLQKENIIDESGMPKERFSAEFPKEGPSILRIQQVVRGDSAAYFCASSLRDSLNTEAFFGQGTRLTVV.

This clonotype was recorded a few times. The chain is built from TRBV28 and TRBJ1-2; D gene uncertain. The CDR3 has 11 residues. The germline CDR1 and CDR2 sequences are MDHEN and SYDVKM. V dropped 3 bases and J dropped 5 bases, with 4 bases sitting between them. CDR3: CASSFLYGYTF. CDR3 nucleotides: TGTGCCAGCAGTTTCCTTTATGGCTACACCTTC.

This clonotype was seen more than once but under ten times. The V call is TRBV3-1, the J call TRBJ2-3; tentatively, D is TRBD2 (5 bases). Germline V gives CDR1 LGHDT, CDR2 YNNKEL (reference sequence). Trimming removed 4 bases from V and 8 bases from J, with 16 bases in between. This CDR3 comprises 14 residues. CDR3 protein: CASSLLGSAPTQYF. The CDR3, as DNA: TGTGCCAGCAGCCTCTTGGGGAGCGCTCCTACGCAGTATTTT.

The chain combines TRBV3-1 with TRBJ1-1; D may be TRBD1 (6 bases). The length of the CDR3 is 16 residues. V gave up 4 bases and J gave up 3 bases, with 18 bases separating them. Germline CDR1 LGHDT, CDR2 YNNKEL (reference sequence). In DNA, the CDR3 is TGTGCCAGCAGCCTCAGGGGCGGGGGCCCATACACTGAAGCTTTCTTT. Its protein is CASSLRGGGPYTEAFF.

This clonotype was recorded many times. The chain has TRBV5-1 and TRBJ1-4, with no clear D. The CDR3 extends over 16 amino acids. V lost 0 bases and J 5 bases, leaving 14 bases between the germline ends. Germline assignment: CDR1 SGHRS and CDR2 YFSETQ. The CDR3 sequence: CASSLGSSTSNEKLFF. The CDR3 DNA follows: TGCGCCAGCAGCTTGGGGAGTAGCACTTCCAATGAAAAACTGTTTTTT.

The CDR3 DNA reads TGTGCCAGCAGCTTAGAGCTGGACCAAGAGACCCAGTACTTC. Its protein product is CASSLELDQETQYF. This chain links TRBV11-2 with TRBJ2-5; D is ambiguous. Germline V lookup: CDR1 SGHAT, CDR2 FQNNGV. This CDR3 comprises 14 residues. The V end lost 0 bases, the J end lost 0 bases, and 5 bases lay between the germline ends.

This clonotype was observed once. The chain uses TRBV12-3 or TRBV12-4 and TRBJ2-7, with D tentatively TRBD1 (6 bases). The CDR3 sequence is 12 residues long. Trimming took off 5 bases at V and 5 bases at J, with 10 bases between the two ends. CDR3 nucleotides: TGTGCCAGCAGTCGGGACATCAACGAGCAGTACTTC. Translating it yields CASSRDINEQYF.

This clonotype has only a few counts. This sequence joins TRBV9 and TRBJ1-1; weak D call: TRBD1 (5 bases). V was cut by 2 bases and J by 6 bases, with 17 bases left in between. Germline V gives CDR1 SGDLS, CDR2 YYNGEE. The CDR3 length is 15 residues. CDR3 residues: CASSVGQEVRSEAFF. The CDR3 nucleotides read TGTGCCAGCAGCGTGGGGCAGGAGGTACGGTCTGAAGCTTTCTTT.

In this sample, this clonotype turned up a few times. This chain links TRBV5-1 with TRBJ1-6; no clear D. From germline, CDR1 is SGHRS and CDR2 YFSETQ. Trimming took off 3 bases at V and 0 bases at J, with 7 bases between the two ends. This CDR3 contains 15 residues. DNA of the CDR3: TGCGCCAGCAGCTCGATAAGCTCCTATAATTCACCCCTCCACTTT. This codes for CASSSISSYNSPLHF.